The TCR beta chain described here comes from a study of vaccination and CD4 T cells after COVID-19 (dated by TCRdb to 2021 to 2024). Notes on the research overall: SARS-CoV-2 positivity had been established in the convalescent patients by nasal swab PCR, and mild disease was recorded in under ten of these patients and severe disease in one. The spike-specific CD4+ TCR repertoire was compared before and after mRNA vaccination in approximately ten COVID-19 convalescent patients and a handful of infection-naive healthy vaccine recipients. Each participant got two doses of either the Pfizer-BioNTech BNT162b2 vaccine (n=8) or the Moderna mRNA-1273 vaccine (n=2). For stimulating the cultures, overlapping spike peptide pools were used, derived from SARS-CoV-2 as well as from the common cold coronaviruses HCoV-NL63, HCoV-OC43 and HCoV-229E. Post-COVID blood samples were collected from convalescent patients a median of approximately 93 days after diagnosis, with a range of roughly 30 to 161 days. Control cultures received a CEFX viral epitope pool as the positive control, an HIV-1 Nef peptide pool as the negative control, or no peptide. Six males and four females were included in the convalescent cohort, with two Hispanic individuals, seven Caucasians, two Asians and one multiracial person represented. Post-vaccine blood samples were collected a median of approximately eleven weeks after the second vaccine dose, ranging from roughly 13 to 250 days. The full study reports these points: Among the post-vaccine SARS-CoV-2-reactive clones in convalescent patients, a median around 86% showed up only after vaccination, which suggests vaccine-specific priming. The study included relatively few convalescent patients and did not analyze early timepoints after natural infection. Of the vaccine-specific clones in convalescent patients, 304 of 307, or nearly all, reacted only to SARS-CoV-2 spike and did not cross-react with common cold coronaviruses. Although the median number of SARS-CoV-2-reactive clonotypes went up from around 20 after infection to 38 after vaccination, the increase was not significant.

The CDR3 covers 17 residues, taking in both the cysteine and the phenylalanine. Here the CDR3 DNA is all that survives: 51 bases in frame from base 1. The V and J ends are trimmed by 4 bases and 5 bases, leaving 20 bases between them. The germline V gene specifies SGHTA as CDR1 and FQGTGA as CDR2. The treatment or condition label for this specimen denotes: approximately 9-day PBMC culture with coronavirus spike peptide pools or control peptides (ViraFEST assay). The study used the ViraFEST assay, which expanded antigen-specific T cells with peptide pools and then identified expanded clonotypes by TCR sequencing. The convalescent patients' positive SARS-CoV-2 PCR tests fell between March and December 2020, which was before the Alpha, Beta and Delta variants emerged in the United States. PBMCs were cultured at about 2 million per well in IMDM supplemented with about 5% human AB serum and 10 IU/ml IL-2, with 9.5 to 10 ug/ml peptide pools added. On days 3 and 7, half of the culture medium was replaced with fresh IL-2-containing medium. Once the cells had been in culture for less than 11 days, the EasySep CD4+ T cell isolation kit was used to isolate CD4+ T cells by negative selection. Ficoll-Paque Plus gradient centrifugation was used to isolate PBMCs from whole blood, and the isolated PBMCs were then either used fresh or cryopreserved at -140C. Triplicate wells were generally used for each culture condition.

The library was generated by PCR. DNA from cultured CD4+ T cells underwent TCR sequencing with the Oncomine TCR Beta short-read assay at the Johns Hopkins FTIC core. The QIAamp micro DNA kit was used to extract genomic DNA from the cultured CD4+ T cells. Oncomine TCR Beta libraries made from cultured CD4+ T cells were pooled using unique dual indexes and sequenced on an Illumina iSeq 100. The paper's data handling went like this. Non-productive sequences were removed, and CDR3s not starting with C, not ending with F or W, or shorter than 7 amino acids were discarded. Antigen-specific clonotypes were identified with the MANAFEST web application by comparing peptide-stimulated wells with reference and other culture wells. To be called positive, a clone needed an FDR below 0.05, an odds ratio above 5, and a productive frequency above 0.1% in at least two of three replicate wells. A clonotype was classed as cross-reactive if the clonotype showed significant expansion both in SARS-CoV-2 spike wells and in at least one common cold coronavirus spike condition. Using R version 3.6.1, CDR3 homology was evaluated through Levenshtein distances (stringdist) along with unrooted phylogenetic trees (ape). Using fastp at Q25 and MiXCR, TCRdb reprocessed the public reads and kept productive beta chains. A single entry per CDR3 protein holds the most common genes and DNA from its merged rows. TCRdb, not the authors, supplied the V and J calls. The sample table records more than 10,000 distinct CDR3 sequences; roughly 61% of these occur just once. Jointly, the top ten make up about 12% of the sample.

On this clonotype itself: This clone's antigen is unknown. No much larger clone is present one base from it, and per-base qualities are unavailable.

Sequences were obtained from CD4+ T cells from blood, cultured in vitro. This chain is built from TRBV7-3 and TRBJ2-2, with TRBD2 as a weak D call on 6 bases. The clonotype originates from a human donor who had recovered from COVID-19. The DNA reads as follows: TGTGCCAGCAGCTCCCCGTTTGGTGGGGGGAGGACCGGGGAGCTGTTTTTT. Translated, this is CASSSPFGGGRTGELFF.